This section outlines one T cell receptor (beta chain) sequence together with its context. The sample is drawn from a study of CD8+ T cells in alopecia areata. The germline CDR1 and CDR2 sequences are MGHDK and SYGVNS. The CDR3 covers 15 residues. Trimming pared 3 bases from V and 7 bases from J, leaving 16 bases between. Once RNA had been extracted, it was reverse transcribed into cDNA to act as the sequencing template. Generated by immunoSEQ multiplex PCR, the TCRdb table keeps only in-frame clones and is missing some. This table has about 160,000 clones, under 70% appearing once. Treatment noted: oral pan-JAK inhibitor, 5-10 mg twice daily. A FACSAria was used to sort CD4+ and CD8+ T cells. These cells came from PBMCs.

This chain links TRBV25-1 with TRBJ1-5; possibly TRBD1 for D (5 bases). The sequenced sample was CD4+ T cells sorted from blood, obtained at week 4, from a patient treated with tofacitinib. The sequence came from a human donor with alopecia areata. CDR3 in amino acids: CASSDSQGGQQPQHF. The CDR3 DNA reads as TGTGCCAGCAGTGATAGCCAGGGAGGCCAGCAGCCCCAGCATTTT. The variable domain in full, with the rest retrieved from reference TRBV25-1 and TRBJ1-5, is EADIYQTPRYLVIGTGKKITLECSQTMGHDKMYWYQQDPGMELHLIHYSYGVNSTEKGDLSSESTVSRIRTEHFPLTLESARPSHTSQYLCASSDSQGGQQPQHFGDGTRLSIL.